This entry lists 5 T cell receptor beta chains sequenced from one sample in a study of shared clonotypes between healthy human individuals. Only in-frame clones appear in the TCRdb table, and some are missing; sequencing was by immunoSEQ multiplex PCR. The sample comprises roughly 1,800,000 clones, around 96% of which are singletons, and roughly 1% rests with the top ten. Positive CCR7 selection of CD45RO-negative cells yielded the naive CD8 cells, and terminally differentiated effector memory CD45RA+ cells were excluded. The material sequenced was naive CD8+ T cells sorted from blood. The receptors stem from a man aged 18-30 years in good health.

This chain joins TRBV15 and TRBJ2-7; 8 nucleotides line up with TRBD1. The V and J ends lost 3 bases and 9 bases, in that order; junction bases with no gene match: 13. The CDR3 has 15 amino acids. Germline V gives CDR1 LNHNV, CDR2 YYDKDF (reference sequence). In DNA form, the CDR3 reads TGTGCCACCAGCAGGGGCCCGGGACAGGACCAGTGGCAGTACTTC. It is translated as CATSRGPGQDQWQYF.

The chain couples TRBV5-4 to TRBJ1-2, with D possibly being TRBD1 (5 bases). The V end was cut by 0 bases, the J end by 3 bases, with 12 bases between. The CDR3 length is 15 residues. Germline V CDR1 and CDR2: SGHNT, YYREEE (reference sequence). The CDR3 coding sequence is TGTGCCAGCAGCTTGGGGTCCAGGGTCGACTATGGCTACACCTTC. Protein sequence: CASSLGSRVDYGYTF.

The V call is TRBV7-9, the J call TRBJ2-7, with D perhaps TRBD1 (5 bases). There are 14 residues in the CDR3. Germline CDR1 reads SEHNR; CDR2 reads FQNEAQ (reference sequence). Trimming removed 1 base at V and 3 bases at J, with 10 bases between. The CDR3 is CASSLGQKYYEQYF. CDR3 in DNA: TGTGCCAGCAGCTTAGGACAGAAATACTACGAGCAGTACTTC.

The CDR3 DNA is TGTGCCAGTAGTATTGGGACAGGGCGACTCGAGACCCAGTACTTC. It encodes CASSIGTGRLETQYF. V and J are TRBV19 and TRBJ2-5; 9 bases map to TRBD1. CDR1 and CDR2 (germline): LNHDA, SQIVND (reference sequence). With 3 bases clipped from V and 5 bases from J, the junction kept 7 bases outside the gene matches. The CDR3 runs 15 residues. Drawing the rest from reference TRBV19 and TRBJ2-5, the complete variable domain is DGGITQSPKYLFRKEGQNVTLSCEQNLNHDAMYWYRQDPGQGLRLIYYSQIVNDFQKGDIAEGYSVSREKKESFPLTVTSAQKNPTAFYLCASSIGTGRLETQYFGPGTRLLVL.

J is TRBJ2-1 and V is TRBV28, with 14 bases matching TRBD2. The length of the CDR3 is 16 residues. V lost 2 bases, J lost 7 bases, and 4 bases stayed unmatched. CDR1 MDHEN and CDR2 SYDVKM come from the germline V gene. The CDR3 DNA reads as TGTGCCAGCAGTTTAGGGGGACTAGCGGGGGTTAATGAGCAGTTCTTC. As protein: CASSLGGLAGVNEQFF.